The 25 T cell receptor beta chains given below trace back to one sample, sequenced in a study of spatial heterogeneity in lung cancer. TCRdb re-called the 5' RACE reads with MiXCR, one entry per CDR3 protein. The sample holds roughly 40,000 distinct CDR3 sequences, 6.8% seen once. Time point reported: sample taken at primary tumor resection. The sequenced sample was PBMCs, obtained at surgery. These receptors all stem from a female donor with early-stage non-small cell lung cancer.

This clonotype was recorded many times. The chain combines TRBV28 with TRBJ2-7; D may match TRBD1 or TRBD2 (6 bases each). This CDR3 is built from 14 residues. The V end was cut by 7 bases, the J end by 5 bases, with 18 bases between. The germline V gene has CDR1 MDHEN and CDR2 SYDVKM. CDR3 DNA: TGTGCCAGCACCCAAGGAGGGGGGATCCACGAGCAGTACTTC. It encodes CASTQGGGIHEQYF. Complete variable domain (other parts from reference TRBV28 and TRBJ2-7): DVKVTQSSRYLVKRTGEKVFLECVQDMDHENMFWYRQDPGLGLRLIYFSYDVKMKEKGDIPEGYSVSREKKERFSLILESASTNQTSMYLCASTQGGGIHEQYFGPGTRLTVT.

At least ten counts were recorded for this clonotype. This chain links TRBV5-1 with TRBJ2-6, with 7 bases lining up with TRBD1. The V gene end was trimmed by 4 bases and the J gene end by 0 bases; junction bases not matched to a gene: 10. Germline assignment: CDR1 SGHRS and CDR2 YFSETQ. The CDR3 is made up of 18 amino acids. CDR3 sequence reads: CASSLVGTVDSGANVLTF. The CDR3 coding sequence is TGCGCCAGCAGCCTAGTAGGGACAGTCGACTCTGGGGCCAACGTCCTGACTTTC.

This clonotype was counted a few times. This rearrangement joins TRBV5-1 to TRBJ2-1, with 8 positions matching TRBD2. CDR1 and CDR2 (germline): SGHRS, YFSETQ. The CDR3 extends over 16 amino acids. V gave up 2 bases and J gave up 5 bases; unmatched junction bases: 9. CDR3 amino acids: CASSFTGTRGNNEQFF. In nucleotides, the CDR3 is TGCGCCAGCAGCTTTACCGGGACTAGGGGAAACAATGAGCAGTTCTTC.

This clonotype was seen only a few times. This chain uses TRBV12-3 or TRBV12-4 with TRBJ2-3; no firm D call. The V gene lost 6 bases and the J gene lost 2 bases, with 15 bases spanning the gap. This CDR3 has 15 residues. The DNA for the CDR3 is TGTGCCAGCAGCCCTCCCACGATTTTCACAGATACGCAGTATTTT. Its protein product is CASSPPTIFTDTQYF.

The chain has TRBV20-1 and TRBJ2-2, with D hard to call. Germline values: CDR1 DFQATT, CDR2 SNEGSKA (reference sequence). Trimming took off 2 bases at V and 3 bases at J, with 4 bases between the two ends. The CDR3 sequence is 12 residues long. The CDR3 region has the DNA TGCAGTGCTAGACGGGACACCGGGGAGCTGTTTTTT. Translation: CSARRDTGELFF.

The chain links TRBV12-3 or TRBV12-4 to TRBJ1-2; D ambiguous. This CDR3 comprises 14 residues. V lost 6 bases to trimming and J lost 5 bases, with 16 bases between them. In DNA form, the CDR3 reads TGTGCCAGCAGGTCCCTTTCCATACCTTATGGCTACACCTTC. Residues: CASRSLSIPYGYTF.

A few counts support this clonotype. CDR3 coding DNA: TGTGCCAGCAGAATGGGCGGGGGCGCATATGGCTACACCTTC. It is translated as CASRMGGGAYGYTF. V and J are TRBV27 and TRBJ1-2, with D possibly TRBD1 on 6 matching bases. The CDR3 is 14 residues long. The V gene's germline CDR1 is MNHEY and CDR2 SMNVEV (reference sequence). The V gene lost 6 bases and the J gene lost 5 bases, with 16 bases spanning the gap.

A few counts support this clonotype. V usage is TRBV27 and J usage is TRBJ2-1, with D uncertain. CDR3 length: 15 amino acids. V dropped 2 bases and J dropped 8 bases, with 16 bases sitting between them. Per germline, CDR1 MNHEY and CDR2 SMNVEV (reference sequence). CDR3 coding DNA: TGTGCCAGCAGTTTAAAGTGGGTAGTTTCTTATGAGCAGTTCTTC. Translating it yields CASSLKWVVSYEQFF.

The sample holds many counts of this clonotype. The chain joins TRBV29-1 to TRBJ2-2; possible D gene TRBD1, 5 bases. With 3 bases removed from V and 1 base from J, the gap between germline ends came to 9 bases. Germline values: CDR1 SQVTM, CDR2 ANQGSEA. CDR3 size: 14 residues. The CDR3 region has the DNA TGCAGCGTTGAGTCCAGGGTGAACACCGGGGAGCTGTTTTTT. Protein sequence: CSVESRVNTGELFF.

This clonotype showed up many times. The chain combines TRBV3-1 with TRBJ2-3; D not resolved. Germline CDR1 and CDR2: LGHDT and YNNKEL (reference sequence). The germline V and J ends were trimmed by 4 bases and 3 bases, with 14 bases remaining between them. The CDR3 is 15 residues long. CDR3 DNA sequence: TGTGCCAGCAGCCGTACGCGAGCAAGTACAGATACGCAGTATTTT. Residues: CASSRTRASTDTQYF.

This clonotype has a handful of counts. The J gene is TRBJ2-7, the V gene TRBV27; no clear D. The CDR3 contains 11 residues. Germline V CDR1 and CDR2: MNHEY, SMNVEV (reference sequence). Between the trimmed V and J ends, which lost 5 bases and 6 bases, there was a span of 8 bases. The CDR3, as DNA: TGTGCCAGCAGTCCCTCCGCCGAGCAGTACTTC. Protein: CASSPSAEQYF.

This clonotype was seen only a few times. The genes are TRBV5-1 and TRBJ2-5; a possible D gene is TRBD1 (6 bases). The V end lost 4 bases, the J end lost 3 bases, and 7 bases lay between the germline ends. Germline assignment: CDR1 SGHRS and CDR2 YFSETQ. The CDR3 loop spans 12 amino acids. The CDR3 reads CASSRTEETQYF. The CDR3 DNA is TGCGCCAGCAGCCGGACAGAAGAGACCCAGTACTTC.

CDR3 DNA sequence: TGTGCCAGCAGTGGAGGACAGGGGCCAAGGTTTAGCTATGGCTACACCTTC. It yields the protein CASSGGQGPRFSYGYTF. V is TRBV6-5 and J is TRBJ1-2, with 9 bases identical to TRBD1. Germline CDR1 and CDR2: MNHEY and SVGAGI. After removal of 5 bases from V and 4 bases from J, the junction contained 14 bases not matched to a gene. This CDR3 is 17 amino acids long.

This clonotype was observed at least ten times. The rearrangement links TRBV6-5 to TRBJ2-4; D might be TRBD2 (5 bases). The CDR3 is made up of 15 amino acids. Germline CDR1 reads MNHEY; CDR2 reads SVGAGI. Trimming removed 5 bases at V and 1 base at J, with 12 bases between. The chain's CDR3 is CASSRDSVAKNIQYF. The CDR3 bases are TGTGCCAGCAGTCGGGATTCCGTCGCCAAAAACATTCAGTACTTC.

Points on this clonotype: This could be a read error, since a much larger clone is one nucleotide away. This sequence joins TRBV20-1 and TRBJ2-1; perhaps TRBD1 as D (6 bases). The CDR3 loop spans 14 amino acids. The V and J ends lost 6 bases and 0 bases respectively, with 12 bases between them. Germline CDR1 is DFQATT and CDR2 is SNEGSKA (reference sequence). The CDR3 protein is CSAADSLSYNEQFF. In DNA form, the CDR3 reads TGCAGTGCGGCGGACAGCCTCTCCTACAATGAGCAGTTCTTC.

This clonotype was seen repeatedly, ten times or more. This rearrangement joins TRBV9 to TRBJ2-5; perhaps TRBD2 as D (5 bases). V was trimmed by 0 bases and J by 5 bases, leaving 11 bases between them. This CDR3 comprises 14 residues. In germline, CDR1 is SGDLS, CDR2 YYNGEE. CDR3 residues: CASSVEASRETQYF. The CDR3 DNA reads TGTGCCAGCAGCGTAGAGGCTAGCCGGGAGACCCAGTACTTC.

This clonotype was counted a few times. The chain has TRBV27 and TRBJ1-2; weak D call: TRBD1 (6 bases). The CDR3 sequence is 12 residues long. The germline CDR1 and CDR2 sequences are MNHEY and SMNVEV (reference sequence). Trimming removed 5 bases at V and 8 bases at J, with 12 bases between. CDR3 nucleotide sequence: TGTGCCAGCAGTCGGTCAGGGGAGGGCTACACCTTC. Its protein is CASSRSGEGYTF.

The chain couples TRBV20-1 to TRBJ1-5, with D hard to call. V lost 2 bases to trimming and J lost 9 bases, with 14 bases between them. This CDR3 is 13 amino acids long. Germline CDR1 reads DFQATT; CDR2 reads SNEGSKA (reference sequence). CDR3 protein: CSARLGRTGPQHF. The DNA for the CDR3 is TGCAGTGCTAGACTCGGCAGGACGGGGCCCCAGCATTTT.

The V gene is TRBV5-1, the J gene TRBJ1-5; tentatively, D is TRBD1 (5 bases). Germline CDR1 SGHRS, CDR2 YFSETQ. V lost 4 bases and J 0 bases, leaving 14 bases between the germline ends. The CDR3 has 16 amino acids. The CDR3 DNA reads as TGCGCCAGCAGCGAGGGACGGTACAATAGCAATCAGCCCCAGCATTTT. Residues: CASSEGRYNSNQPQHF.

This clonotype was recorded a few times. The rearrangement links TRBV5-4 to TRBJ2-3, with D tentatively TRBD2 (7 bases). V lost 5 bases to trimming and J lost 1 base, with 14 bases between them. This CDR3 has 15 residues. Germline V lookup: CDR1 SGHNT, CDR2 YYREEE (reference sequence). This CDR3 reads CASSPGGAGTDTQYF. CDR3 DNA sequence: TGTGCCAGCAGTCCTGGGGGGGCTGGCACAGATACGCAGTATTTT.

The sample holds many counts of this clonotype. This chain links TRBV20-1 with TRBJ2-5; 7 bases match TRBD2. J gave up 4 bases and V 3 bases, and 5 bases lay outside the gene matches. Germline CDR1 and CDR2: DFQATT and SNEGSKA (reference sequence). CDR3 size: 13 residues. The CDR3 DNA is TGCAGTGCTAGGGAAGCGGGGTCAGAGACCCAGTACTTC. This codes for CSAREAGSETQYF.

This clonotype was counted many times. V gene TRBV18 combines with J gene TRBJ2-5, with D possibly matching TRBD2 (6 bases). This CDR3 is built from 15 residues. The germline V gene has CDR1 KGHSH and CDR2 LQKENI. Between the trimmed V and J ends, which lost 2 bases and 4 bases, there was a span of 14 bases. The CDR3 here is CASSPKRRDRETQYF. Here the CDR3 DNA reads TGTGCCAGCTCACCAAAACGGAGGGACCGAGAGACCCAGTACTTC.

This clonotype was found many times. The rearrangement joins TRBV15 to TRBJ1-4, with D possibly TRBD1 on 5 matching bases. Germline V CDR1 and CDR2: LNHNV, YYDKDF (reference sequence). The CDR3 contains 16 residues. Trimming removed 5 bases from V and 4 bases from J, with 17 bases in between. Here the CDR3 DNA reads TGTGCCACCAGCCCAAGGGGTATGGGGGGTAATGAAAAACTGTTTTTT. This sequence encodes CATSPRGMGGNEKLFF.

In its sample, this clonotype was seen many times. The chain recombines TRBV5-5 with TRBJ1-3; D ambiguous. Trimming took 0 bases from V and 2 from J, leaving 9 bases between them. CDR1 is SGHKS and CDR2 is YYEKEE in the germline V gene (reference sequence). The length of the CDR3 is 15 residues. CDR3 DNA sequence: TGTGCCAGCAGCTTGGTAGGGAACCCTGGAAACACCATATATTTT. The encoded protein is CASSLVGNPGNTIYF.

J is TRBJ1-4 and V is TRBV6-4; 8 bases are a match to TRBD1. The junction had 10 bases not matched to a gene; V was cut back by 6 bases and J by 7 bases. This CDR3 has 15 residues. CDR1 MRHNA and CDR2 SNTAGT come from the germline V gene. The CDR3 DNA reads as TGTGCCAGCAGCCTCAATTCCGGGACAGGTGAAAAACTGTTTTTT. This encodes CASSLNSGTGEKLFF.